The 9 T cell receptor beta chains below were found in one sample sequenced in a study of blood T cells in healthy people across ages. PCR was performed a second time for about 7 to 12 cycles using a sample-barcoded 5' primer and a J-beta primer mix. TCRdb analysed the 5' RACE reads with MiXCR anew, one entry per CDR3 protein. The sample records approximately 780,000 distinct CDR3 sequences, roughly 25% being singletons. This same sample was also taken into another study, of T cells of mothers and their children.

The source material was blood. The receptors shown here come from a boy younger than 18 in good health.

This rearrangement joins TRBV24-1 to TRBJ2-2; D may be TRBD1 (6 bases). V was trimmed by 2 bases and J by 3 bases, leaving 15 bases between them. Germline CDR1 is KGHDR and CDR2 is SFDVKD. The CDR3 length is 17 residues. The CDR3: CATSDSQGSRYTGELFF. DNA for the CDR3: TGTGCCACCAGTGATTCACAGGGTTCCAGATACACCGGGGAGCTGTTTTTT.

Turning to this clonotype: An end of the junction differs from the germline gene, which may be a read error. This chain connects TRBV12-3 or TRBV12-4 to TRBJ2-7, with D perhaps matching TRBD2 (5 bases). This CDR3 is 11 amino acids long. The CDR3 coding sequence is TGCGCGGGCTCGCGGTTCTACGAGCAGTACTTC. This encodes CAGSRFYEQYF.

The chain uses TRBV12-3 or TRBV12-4 and TRBJ2-1, with D perhaps being TRBD1 or TRBD2 (5 bases each). Trimming cost V 3 bases and J 6 bases, with 9 bases left between them. CDR3 length equals 13 residues. The CDR3 sequence is CASSLGRVNEQFF. The CDR3 nucleotides are TGTGCCAGCAGTTTGGGACGGGTCAATGAGCAGTTCTTC.

This clonotype has just a few counts. V is TRBV4-2 and J is TRBJ2-1; D is perhaps TRBD1 (6 bases). The germline gives CDR1 LGHNA, CDR2 YNFKEQ. The V end was cut by 1 base, the J end by 6 bases, with 16 bases between. CDR3 size: 16 residues. CDR3 amino acids: CASSQGGMDSRNEQFF. The CDR3 bases are TGTGCCAGCAGCCAAGGAGGGATGGACAGCCGCAATGAGCAGTTCTTC.

This chain links TRBV9 with TRBJ2-2, with a weak D call TRBD1 (5 bases). There are 16 residues in the CDR3. Germline V CDR1 and CDR2: SGDLS, YYNGEE. V lost 0 bases, J lost 0 bases, and 9 bases lay in between. The CDR3 protein is CASSVAAGPNTGELFF. For the CDR3, the DNA is TGTGCCAGCAGCGTAGCAGCAGGGCCGAACACCGGGGAGCTGTTTTTT.

V gene TRBV28 combines with J gene TRBJ2-5; 9 bases align to TRBD2. The V gene end was trimmed by 4 bases and the J gene end by 4 bases; junction bases not matched to a gene: 10. Per the germline V gene, CDR1 is MDHEN and CDR2 is SYDVKM. CDR3 length equals 16 residues. CDR3 residues: CASSSPWRGGAETQYF. Here the CDR3 DNA reads TGTGCCAGCAGTTCCCCTTGGCGGGGGGGAGCAGAGACCCAGTACTTC.

The chain joins TRBV2 to TRBJ2-5, with D possibly matching TRBD2 (5 bases). Per the germline V gene, CDR1 is SNHLY and CDR2 is FYNNEI. There are 15 residues in the CDR3. Deletions cut 2 bases from V and 2 bases from J, with 12 bases between. The DNA of the CDR3 is TGTGCCAGCAGTGAATCCCGGACTTATCAAGAGACCCAGTACTTC. Protein product: CASSESRTYQETQYF.

Only a few counts were recorded for this clonotype. The chain is built from TRBV12-3 or TRBV12-4 and TRBJ2-7; TRBD1 might be the D (5 bases). The CDR3 totals 16 residues. V was pared by 0 bases and J by 0 bases, with 12 bases between. CDR3 residues: CASSLAGSRDSYEQYF. As DNA, the CDR3 is TGTGCCAGCAGTTTAGCGGGGTCCAGGGACTCCTACGAGCAGTACTTC.

The chain uses TRBV20-1 and TRBJ2-7; tentatively, D is TRBD1 (5 bases). Germline V gives CDR1 DFQATT, CDR2 SNEGSKA (reference sequence). This CDR3 has 14 residues. V lost 3 bases and J 2 bases, leaving 14 bases between the germline ends. Written as DNA, the CDR3 is TGCAGTGCTAGGCGACCCACAGGAGCCTACGAGCAGTACTTC. Translating gives CSARRPTGAYEQYF.